A selection of T cell receptor beta chains follows, all from one sample in a study of CD8 T cells in Susac syndrome. TCRdb reanalysed the immunoSEQ multiplex PCR reads using MiXCR and keeps one entry per CDR3 protein. The sample includes 180,000 or so distinct CDR3 sequences, approximately 95% seen only once; the top ten take 0.093%. Material: CD4+ T cells from PBMCs. The receptors originated from a human donor with multiple sclerosis. Both conserved end residues are part of each CDR3. Each record gives: D gene, V gene, clone size, J gene, CDR3 DNA, CDR3 protein. A D gene is named only where the DNA matches it firmly. For some rows the clone size is stated as once, few or many, or as a class when expanded; others skip it.

TRBD1	TRBV19	-	TRBJ2-3	TGTGCCAGTAGCAGGGACAGGGGGCGCGTTTTGTATGCAGATACGCAGTATTTT	CASSRDRGRVLYADTQYF
-	TRBV11-2	-	TRBJ2-7	TGTGCCAGCAGCTTGTCGACAGGATACGAGCAGTACTTC	CASSLSTGYEQYF
-	TRBV20-1	-	TRBJ1-1	TGCAGTGCTAGAGATCCGGGGATTGCAGCTTTCTTT	CSARDPGIAAFF
-	TRBV20-1	-	TRBJ1-5	TGCAGTGCCCCGGGAGGAAATCAGCCCCAGCATTTT	CSAPGGNQPQHF
-	TRBV12-3/TRBV12-4	-	TRBJ2-7	TGTGCCAGCAGGGGCCGGGGGTCCTACGAGCAGTACTTC	CASRGRGSYEQYF
TRBD1	TRBV30	-	TRBJ1-4	TGTGCCTTAAGACAGGGGACATTTGAAAAACTGTTTTTT	CALRQGTFEKLFF
-	TRBV20-1	-	TRBJ1-1	TGCAGTGCTAAACCTCAACACTCCCTGAACACTGAAGCTTTCTTT	CSAKPQHSLNTEAFF
-	TRBV25-1	once	TRBJ1-5	TGTGCCAGCAGTATGGGGTTGGGTGGCACTTATCAGCCCCAGCATTTT	CASSMGLGGTYQPQHF
-	TRBV5-1	-	TRBJ2-1	TGCGCCAGCAGCTTGGGCCTGACCCTTAACTACAATGAGCAGTTCTTC	CASSLGLTLNYNEQFF
-	TRBV18	-	TRBJ2-7	TGTGCCAGCTCACCAATCCCGACACAACCCTACGAGCAGTACTTC	CASSPIPTQPYEQYF
-	TRBV7-2	once	TRBJ2-5	TGTGCCAGCAGCTTCGAGGGTATGACCCAGTACTTC	CASSFEGMTQYF
-	TRBV4-3	-	TRBJ1-2	TGCGCCAGCAGCTACGCTCCTGGCACCTTGCTTAACTATGGCTACACCTTC	CASSYAPGTLLNYGYTF
TRBD1	TRBV3-1	-	TRBJ2-3	TGTGCCAGCAGCCAACCGGGACAGGGACACGGAGATACGCAGTATTTT	CASSQPGQGHGDTQYF
-	TRBV6-2/TRBV6-3	-	TRBJ2-1	TGTGCCAGCAGCTCCCGACAGATCCAGGAGCAGTTCTTC	CASSSRQIQEQFF
-	TRBV20-1	-	TRBJ1-1	TGCAGTGCTGCCAGGGATATGAACACTGAAGCTTTCTTT	CSAARDMNTEAFF
TRBD1	TRBV23-1	-	TRBJ1-2	TGCGCCAGCAGTCAATCGCCGACAGGGAGCCCCTGCTATGGCTACACCTTC	CASSQSPTGSPCYGYTF
-	TRBV5-1	-	TRBJ2-7	TGCGCCAGCAGCCTCAGGGTTTCTCCCTACGAGCAGTACTTC	CASSLRVSPYEQYF
-	TRBV15	-	TRBJ1-2	TGTGCCACCAGCAAAGGGGGGAGAGGCTACACCTTC	CATSKGGRGYTF
-	TRBV29-1	-	TRBJ1-1	TGCAGCGTTGCCCTCGACAGGTTCGCTGAAGCTTTCTTT	CSVALDRFAEAFF
-	TRBV2	-	TRBJ2-7	TGTGCCAGCTCCCCCCGGCCCTCCTACGAGCAGTACTTC	CASSPRPSYEQYF
-	TRBV7-3	-	TRBJ2-1	TGTGCCAGCAGCTCATGGGGTACGGATGAGCAGTTCTTC	CASSSWGTDEQFF
TRBD2	TRBV9	-	TRBJ2-1	TGTGCCAGCAGCCCCTGGACTAGCGGGTACAATGAGCAGTTCTTC	CASSPWTSGYNEQFF
TRBD2	TRBV27	-	TRBJ2-3	TGTGCCAGCAGTCCCTGGGTAGCGGGGGCCTTCACAGATACGCAGTATTTT	CASSPWVAGAFTDTQYF